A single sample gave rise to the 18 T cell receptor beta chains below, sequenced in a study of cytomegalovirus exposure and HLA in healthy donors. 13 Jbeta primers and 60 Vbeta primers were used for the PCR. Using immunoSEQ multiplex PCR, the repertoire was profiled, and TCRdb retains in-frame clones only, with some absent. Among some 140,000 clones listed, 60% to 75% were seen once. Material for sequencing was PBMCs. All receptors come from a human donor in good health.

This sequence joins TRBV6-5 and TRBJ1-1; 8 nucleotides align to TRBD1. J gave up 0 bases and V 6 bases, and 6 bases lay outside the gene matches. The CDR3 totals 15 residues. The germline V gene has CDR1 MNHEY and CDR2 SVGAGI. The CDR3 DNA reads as TGTGCCAGCAGCCCTCCGGGACAGGTGAACACTGAAGCTTTCTTT. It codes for CASSPPGQVNTEAFF.

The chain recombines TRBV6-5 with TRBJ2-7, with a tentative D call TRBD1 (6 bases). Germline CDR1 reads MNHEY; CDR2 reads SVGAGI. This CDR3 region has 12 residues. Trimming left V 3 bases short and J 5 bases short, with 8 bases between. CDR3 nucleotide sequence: TGTGCCAGCAGTTATGGGGACAACGAGCAGTACTTC. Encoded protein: CASSYGDNEQYF.

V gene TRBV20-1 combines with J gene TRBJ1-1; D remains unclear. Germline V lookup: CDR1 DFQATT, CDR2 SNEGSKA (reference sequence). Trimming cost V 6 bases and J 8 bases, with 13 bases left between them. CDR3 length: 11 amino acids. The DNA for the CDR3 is TGCAGTGCGGAGGAGATGAGAGAAGCTTTCTTT. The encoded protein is CSAEEMREAFF.

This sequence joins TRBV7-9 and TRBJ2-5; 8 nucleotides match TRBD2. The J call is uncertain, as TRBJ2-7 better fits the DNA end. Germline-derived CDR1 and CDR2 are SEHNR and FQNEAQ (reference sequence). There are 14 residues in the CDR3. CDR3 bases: TGTGCCAGCAGCGGTCCGGGACTAGTAAGCGAGCAGTACTTC. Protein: CASSGPGLVSEQYF.

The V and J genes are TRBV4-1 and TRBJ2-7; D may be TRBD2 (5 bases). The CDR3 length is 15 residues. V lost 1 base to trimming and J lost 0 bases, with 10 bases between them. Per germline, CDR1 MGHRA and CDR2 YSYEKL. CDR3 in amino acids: CASSQGTEGSYEQYF. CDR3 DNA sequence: TGCGCCAGCAGCCAAGGGACTGAAGGCTCCTACGAGCAGTACTTC.

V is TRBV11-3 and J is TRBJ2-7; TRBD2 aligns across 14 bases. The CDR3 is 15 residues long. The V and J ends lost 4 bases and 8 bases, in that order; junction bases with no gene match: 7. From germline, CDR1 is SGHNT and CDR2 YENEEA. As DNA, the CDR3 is TGTGCCAGCAGCTCAAGACTAGCGGGAGGGTCTCAGCAGTACTTC. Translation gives CASSSRLAGGSQQYF.

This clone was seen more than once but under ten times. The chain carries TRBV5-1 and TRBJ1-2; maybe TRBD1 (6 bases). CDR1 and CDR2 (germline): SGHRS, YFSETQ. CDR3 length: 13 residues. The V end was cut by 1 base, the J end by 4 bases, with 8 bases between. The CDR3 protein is CASSLQGTYGYTF. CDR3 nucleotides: TGCGCCAGCAGCTTGCAGGGGACCTATGGCTACACCTTC.

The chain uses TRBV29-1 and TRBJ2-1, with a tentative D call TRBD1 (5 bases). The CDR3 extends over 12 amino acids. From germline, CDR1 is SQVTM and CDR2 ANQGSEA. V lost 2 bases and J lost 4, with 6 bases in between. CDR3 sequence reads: CSVERGYNEQFF. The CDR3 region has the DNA TGCAGCGTTGAAAGGGGTTACAATGAGCAGTTCTTC.

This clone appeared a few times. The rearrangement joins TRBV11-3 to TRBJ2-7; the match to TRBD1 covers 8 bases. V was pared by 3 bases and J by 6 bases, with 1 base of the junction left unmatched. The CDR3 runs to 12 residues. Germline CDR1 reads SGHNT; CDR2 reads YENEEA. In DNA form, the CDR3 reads TGTGCCAGCAGCTTCACAGGGGGCGAGCAGTACTTC. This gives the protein CASSFTGGEQYF.

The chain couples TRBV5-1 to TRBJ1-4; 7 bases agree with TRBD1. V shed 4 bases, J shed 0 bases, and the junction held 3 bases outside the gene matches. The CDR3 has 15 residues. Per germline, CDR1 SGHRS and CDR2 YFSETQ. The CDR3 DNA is TGCGCCAGCAGCCCCGGGACAGCAACTAATGAAAAACTGTTTTTT. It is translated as CASSPGTATNEKLFF.

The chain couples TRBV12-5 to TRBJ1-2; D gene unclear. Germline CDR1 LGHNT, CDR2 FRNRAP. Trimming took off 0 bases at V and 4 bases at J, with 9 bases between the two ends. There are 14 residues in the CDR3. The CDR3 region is CASGLVLGRYGYTF. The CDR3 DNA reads TGTGCTAGTGGTTTGGTACTGGGCCGCTATGGCTACACCTTC.

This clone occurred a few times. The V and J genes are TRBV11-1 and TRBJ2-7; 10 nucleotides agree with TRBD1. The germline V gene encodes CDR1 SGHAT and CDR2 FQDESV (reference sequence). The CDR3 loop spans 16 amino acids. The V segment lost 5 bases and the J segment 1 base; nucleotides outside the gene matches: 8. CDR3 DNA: TGTGCCAGCAGCGGGGCCGGACAGGGGGGTTCCTACGAGCAGTACTTC. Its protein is CASSGAGQGGSYEQYF.

CDR3 in DNA: TGTGCCAGCAGCCAAGAACCCGGGGAGACCTACGAGCAGTACTTC. It encodes CASSQEPGETYEQYF. The genes are TRBV4-2 and TRBJ2-7; TRBD2 might be the D (5 bases). The CDR3 runs 15 residues. Trimming shortened V by 0 bases and J by 2 bases, and 11 bases separated the two germline ends. CDR1 and CDR2 (germline): LGHNA, YNFKEQ.

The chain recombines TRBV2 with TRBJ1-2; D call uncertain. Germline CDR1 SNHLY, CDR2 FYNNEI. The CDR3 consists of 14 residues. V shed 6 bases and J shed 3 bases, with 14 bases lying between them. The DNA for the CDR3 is TGTGCCAGCAGGGTCGGACGGACTGACTATGGCTACACCTTC. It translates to CASRVGRTDYGYTF.

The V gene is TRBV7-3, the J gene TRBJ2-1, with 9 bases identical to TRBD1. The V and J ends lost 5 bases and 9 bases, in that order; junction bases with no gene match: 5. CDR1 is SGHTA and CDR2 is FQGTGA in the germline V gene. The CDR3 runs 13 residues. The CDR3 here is CASSRTGGSEQFF. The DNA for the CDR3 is TGTGCCAGCAGCAGAACAGGGGGCAGTGAGCAGTTCTTC.

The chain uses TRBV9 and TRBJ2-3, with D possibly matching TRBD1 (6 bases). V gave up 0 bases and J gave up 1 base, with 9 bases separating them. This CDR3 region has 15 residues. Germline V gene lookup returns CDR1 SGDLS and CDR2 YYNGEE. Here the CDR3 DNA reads TGTGCCAGCAGCGTAGCTCCAGGGGGCACAGATACGCAGTATTTT. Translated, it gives CASSVAPGGTDTQYF.

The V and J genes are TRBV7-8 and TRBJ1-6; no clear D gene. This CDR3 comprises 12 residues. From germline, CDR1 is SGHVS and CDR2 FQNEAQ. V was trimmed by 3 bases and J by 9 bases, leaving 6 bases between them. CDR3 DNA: TGTGCCAGCAGCTTCAACAGTTCACCCCTCCACTTT. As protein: CASSFNSSPLHF.

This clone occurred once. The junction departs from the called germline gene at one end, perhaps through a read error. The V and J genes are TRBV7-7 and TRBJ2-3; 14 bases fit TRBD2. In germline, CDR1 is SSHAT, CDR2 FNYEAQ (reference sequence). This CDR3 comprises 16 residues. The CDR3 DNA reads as TGTGCTAGCAGCTTGGGGACTAGCGGGAGAGCAGATACGCAGTATTTT. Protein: CASSLGTSGRADTQYF.